This is a list of T cell receptor beta chains from one sample in a study of T cells after yellow fever vaccination. Each CDR3 protein is one row after TCRdb ran MiXCR on the 5' RACE reads. The sample has nearly 550,000 distinct CDR3 sequences; 15% to 20% are singletons. The source material was PBMCs, sampled 15 days after the yellow fever booster vaccination. Every receptor here comes from a man aged 25-45 years who received the YFV17D yellow fever vaccine. Each CDR3 is given with its conserved first and last residue. The order of the fields is D gene, J gene, clone size, V gene, CDR3 protein, CDR3 DNA. A D gene is named only where the DNA matches it firmly. Expanded clones are given a class, and other clones once, few, many or no size at all.

d_gene: NA
j_gene: TRBJ2-3
abundance: few
v_gene: TRBV29-1
CDR3aa: CSVYRDRSTDTQYF
CDR3nt: TGCAGCGTATACAGGGATAGGAGCACAGATACGCAGTATTTT

d_gene: TRBD1
j_gene: TRBJ2-7
abundance: NA
v_gene: TRBV7-2
CDR3aa: CASSSQQGVAYEQYF
CDR3nt: TGTGCCAGCAGCTCGCAACAGGGGGTTGCCTACGAGCAGTACTTC

d_gene: NA
j_gene: TRBJ1-2
abundance: NA
v_gene: TRBV9
CDR3aa: CASSDGRLAYGYTF
CDR3nt: TGTGCCAGCAGCGACGGCAGGCTTGCCTATGGCTACACCTTC

d_gene: TRBD1
j_gene: TRBJ2-7
abundance: few
v_gene: TRBV6-6
CDR3aa: CASSYFRGYEQYF
CDR3nt: TGTGCCAGCAGTTACTTCAGGGGGTACGAGCAGTACTTC

d_gene: NA
j_gene: TRBJ2-1
abundance: few
v_gene: TRBV2
CDR3aa: CASSVLGQGRSYNEQFF
CDR3nt: TGTGCCAGCAGTGTTTTGGGGCAGGGAAGGTCCTACAATGAGCAGTTCTTC

d_gene: TRBD2
j_gene: TRBJ2-5
abundance: few
v_gene: TRBV6-2/TRBV6-3
CDR3aa: CASFGASGRTRETQYF
CDR3nt: TGTGCCAGCTTCGGGGCTAGCGGGAGGACGAGAGAGACCCAGTACTTC

d_gene: TRBD2
j_gene: TRBJ2-7
abundance: few
v_gene: TRBV29-1
CDR3aa: CSVGGGRAAYEQYF
CDR3nt: TGCAGCGTTGGGGGCGGGAGGGCCGCTTACGAGCAGTACTTC

d_gene: TRBD2
j_gene: TRBJ2-2
abundance: few
v_gene: TRBV6-5
CDR3aa: CASSYSRGALVAGYRELFF
CDR3nt: TGTGCCAGCAGTTACTCGCGGGGGGCCTTGGTCGCGGGCTACCGGGAGCTGTTTTTT

d_gene: NA
j_gene: TRBJ2-5
abundance: few
v_gene: TRBV7-2
CDR3aa: CASSPQGNQETQYF
CDR3nt: TGTGCCAGCAGCCCTCAGGGTAATCAAGAGACCCAGTACTTC

d_gene: TRBD1
j_gene: TRBJ2-5
abundance: few
v_gene: TRBV20-1
CDR3aa: CSAGDREYRETQYF
CDR3nt: TGCAGTGCTGGGGACAGGGAGTACAGAGAGACCCAGTACTTC

d_gene: NA
j_gene: TRBJ1-2
abundance: few
v_gene: TRBV20-1
CDR3aa: CSALVGGYGYTF
CDR3nt: TGCAGTGCACTAGTCGGCGGTTATGGCTACACCTTC

d_gene: NA
j_gene: TRBJ2-7
abundance: NA
v_gene: TRBV20-1
CDR3aa: CSATRSQVAPYEQYF
CDR3nt: TGCAGTGCTACTAGGTCCCAGGTCGCTCCCTACGAGCAGTACTTC

d_gene: NA
j_gene: TRBJ2-7
abundance: few
v_gene: TRBV15
CDR3aa: CATSIGAQREQYF
CDR3nt: TGTGCCACCAGCATAGGGGCGCAGCGCGAGCAGTACTTC

d_gene: NA
j_gene: TRBJ2-7
abundance: NA
v_gene: TRBV12-3/TRBV12-4
CDR3aa: CASRPGRKYEQYF
CDR3nt: TGTGCCAGCAGGCCTGGACGGAAATACGAGCAGTACTTC

d_gene: NA
j_gene: TRBJ2-1
abundance: NA
v_gene: TRBV28
CDR3aa: CASSFAGGGGDEQFF
CDR3nt: TGTGCCAGCAGCTTTGCGGGAGGAGGGGGCGATGAGCAGTTCTTC

d_gene: NA
j_gene: TRBJ2-1
abundance: NA
v_gene: TRBV20-1
CDR3aa: CSARDIKAVNNEQFF
CDR3nt: TGCAGTGCTAGAGATATAAAGGCGGTAAACAATGAGCAGTTCTTC

d_gene: TRBD2
j_gene: TRBJ2-2
abundance: many
v_gene: TRBV5-6
CDR3aa: CASSSGGGELFF
CDR3nt: TGTGCCAGCAGTTCGGGGGGCGGGGAGCTGTTTTTT

d_gene: TRBD2
j_gene: TRBJ2-4
abundance: once
v_gene: TRBV3-1
CDR3aa: CASSQTSGRVKNIQYF
CDR3nt: TGTGCCAGCAGCCAAACTAGCGGGAGAGTCAAAAACATTCAGTACTTC

d_gene: TRBD1
j_gene: TRBJ2-5
abundance: NA
v_gene: TRBV20-1
CDR3aa: CSARLTLLDRVQETQYF
CDR3nt: TGCAGTGCTAGACTCACTTTATTGGACAGGGTCCAAGAGACCCAGTACTTC

d_gene: NA
j_gene: TRBJ1-5
abundance: NA
v_gene: TRBV7-9
CDR3aa: CASSFTGVNQPQHF
CDR3nt: TGTGCCAGCAGCTTCACGGGAGTCAATCAGCCCCAGCATTTT

d_gene: TRBD1
j_gene: TRBJ1-5
abundance: NA
v_gene: TRBV19
CDR3aa: CASQTSDRISQPQHF
CDR3nt: TGTGCCAGTCAGACTTCGGACAGGATCAGTCAGCCCCAGCATTTT

d_gene: TRBD1
j_gene: TRBJ1-5
abundance: NA
v_gene: TRBV19
CDR3aa: CASSPGQGRSNQPQHF
CDR3nt: TGTGCCAGTAGTCCCGGACAGGGTCGTAGCAATCAGCCCCAGCATTTT